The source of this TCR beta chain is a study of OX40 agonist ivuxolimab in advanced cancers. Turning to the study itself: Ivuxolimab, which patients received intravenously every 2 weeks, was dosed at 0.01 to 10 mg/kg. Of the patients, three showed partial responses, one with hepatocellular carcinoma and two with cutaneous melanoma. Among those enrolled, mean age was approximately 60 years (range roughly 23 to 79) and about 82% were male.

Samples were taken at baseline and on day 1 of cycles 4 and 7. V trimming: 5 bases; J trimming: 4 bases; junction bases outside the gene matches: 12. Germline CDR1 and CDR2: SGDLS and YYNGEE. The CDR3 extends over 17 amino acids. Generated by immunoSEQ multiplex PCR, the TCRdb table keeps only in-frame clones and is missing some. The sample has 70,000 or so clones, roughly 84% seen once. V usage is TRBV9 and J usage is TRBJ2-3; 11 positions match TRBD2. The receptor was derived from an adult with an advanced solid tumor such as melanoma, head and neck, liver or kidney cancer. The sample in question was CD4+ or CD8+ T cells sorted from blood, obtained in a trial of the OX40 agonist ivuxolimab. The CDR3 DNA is TGTGCCAGCAGTTTTAGCGGGGGGGCCTTTGGCGCAGATACGCAGTATTTT. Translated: CASSFSGGAFGADTQYF.